What follows describes a single TCR beta chain. This sample was included in a study of blood T cell repertoires in COVID-19. Study overall: Sources were T cells, B-cell-depleted T cells, or PBMCs; the material itself was cDNA or gDNA.

The table came from immunoSEQ multiplex PCR; TCRdb's copy has only in-frame clones and leaves some out. This table has under 150,000 clones, 85% appearing once. CDR1 and CDR2 from the germline V gene are GTSNPN and SVGIG (reference sequence). This CDR3 contains 12 residues. The germline V and J ends were trimmed by 1 base and 0 bases, with 3 bases remaining between them. The clonotype originates from a woman aged 40-49 years with active or convalescent COVID-19. The sequenced material came from peripheral blood. This chain links TRBV30 with TRBJ1-1; D not resolved. CDR3 protein: CAWSAMNTEAFF. The CDR3 DNA is TGTGCCTGGAGTGCCATGAACACTGAAGCTTTCTTT.